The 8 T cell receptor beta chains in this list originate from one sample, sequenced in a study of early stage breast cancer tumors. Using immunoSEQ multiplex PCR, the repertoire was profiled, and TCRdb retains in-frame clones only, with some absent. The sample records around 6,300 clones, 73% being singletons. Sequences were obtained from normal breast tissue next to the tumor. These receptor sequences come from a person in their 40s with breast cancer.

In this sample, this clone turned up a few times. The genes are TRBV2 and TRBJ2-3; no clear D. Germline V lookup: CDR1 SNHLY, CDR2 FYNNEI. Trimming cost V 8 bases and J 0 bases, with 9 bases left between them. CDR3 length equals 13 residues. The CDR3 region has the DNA TGTGCCAGCTATGAGAGGAGCACAGATACGCAGTATTTT. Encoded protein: CASYERSTDTQYF. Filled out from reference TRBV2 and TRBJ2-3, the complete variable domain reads EPEVTQTPSHQVTQMGQEVILRCVPISNHLYFYWYRQILGQKVEFLVSFYNNEISEKSEIFDDQFSVERPDGSNFTLKIRSTKLEDSAMYFCASYERSTDTQYFGPGTRLTVL.

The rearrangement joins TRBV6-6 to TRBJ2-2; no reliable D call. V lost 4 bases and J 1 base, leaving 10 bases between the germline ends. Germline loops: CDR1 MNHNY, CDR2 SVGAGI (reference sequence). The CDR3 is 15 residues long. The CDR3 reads CASSLNTENTGELFF. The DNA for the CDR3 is TGTGCCAGCAGTTTAAATACAGAGAACACCGGGGAGCTGTTTTTT.

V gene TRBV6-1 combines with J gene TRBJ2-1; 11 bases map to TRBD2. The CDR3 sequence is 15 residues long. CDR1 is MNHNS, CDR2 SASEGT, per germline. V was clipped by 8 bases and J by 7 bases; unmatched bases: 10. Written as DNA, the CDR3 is TGTGCCAGCGACCTACTAGCGGGAGCCTCAAATGAGCAGTTCTTC. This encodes CASDLLAGASNEQFF.

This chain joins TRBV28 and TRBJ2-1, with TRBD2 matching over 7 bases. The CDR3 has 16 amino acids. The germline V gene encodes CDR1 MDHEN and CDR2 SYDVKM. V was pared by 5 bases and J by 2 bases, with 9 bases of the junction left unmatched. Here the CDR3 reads CASSPMGRETYNEQFF. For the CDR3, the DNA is TGTGCCAGCAGTCCCATGGGGCGGGAGACCTACAATGAGCAGTTCTTC. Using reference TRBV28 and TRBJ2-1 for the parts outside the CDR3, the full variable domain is DVKVTQSSRYLVKRTGEKVFLECVQDMDHENMFWYRQDPGLGLRLIYFSYDVKMKEKGDIPEGYSVSREKKERFSLILESASTNQTSMYLCASSPMGRETYNEQFFGPGTRLTVL.

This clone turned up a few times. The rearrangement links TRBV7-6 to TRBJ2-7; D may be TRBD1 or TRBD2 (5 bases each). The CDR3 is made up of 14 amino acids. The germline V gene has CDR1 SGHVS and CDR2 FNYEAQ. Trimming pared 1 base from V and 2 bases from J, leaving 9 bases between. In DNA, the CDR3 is TGTGCCAGCAGCTTAGGGACGGGGCCCTACGAGCAGTACTTC. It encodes CASSLGTGPYEQYF.

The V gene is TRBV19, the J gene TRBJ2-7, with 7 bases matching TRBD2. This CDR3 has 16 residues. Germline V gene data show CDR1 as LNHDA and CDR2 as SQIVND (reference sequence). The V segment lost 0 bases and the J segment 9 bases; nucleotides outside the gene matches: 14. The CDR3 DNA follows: TGTGCCAGTAGTATAGATCTAGGGGAGGGCCCCCGTCGGCAGTACTTC. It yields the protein CASSIDLGEGPRRQYF.

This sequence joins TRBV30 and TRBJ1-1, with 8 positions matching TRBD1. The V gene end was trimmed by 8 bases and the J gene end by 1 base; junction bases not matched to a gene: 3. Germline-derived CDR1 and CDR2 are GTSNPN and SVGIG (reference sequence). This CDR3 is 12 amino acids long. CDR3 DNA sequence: TGTGCCATGGGGACAGGGAACACTGAAGCTTTCTTT. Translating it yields CAMGTGNTEAFF.

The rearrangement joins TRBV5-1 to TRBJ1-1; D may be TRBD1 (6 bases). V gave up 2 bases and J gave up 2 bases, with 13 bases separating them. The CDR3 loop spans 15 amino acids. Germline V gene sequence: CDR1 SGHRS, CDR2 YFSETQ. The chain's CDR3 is CASSLGEGVNTEAFF. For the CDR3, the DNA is TGCGCCAGCAGCTTAGGGGAGGGGGTTAACACTGAAGCTTTCTTT.